The 19 T cell receptor beta chains reported below all come from one sample, sequenced in a study of blood T cell repertoires in COVID-19. Sequenced by immunoSEQ multiplex PCR; TCRdb stores in-frame clones only, minus some. The sample comprises more than 200,000 clones, 75% to 90% of which are singletons, and almost 2% rests with the top ten. The sequenced sample was peripheral blood. The receptor source for this set is a young man with active or convalescent COVID-19.

This clone was counted a single time. This chain joins TRBV29-1 and TRBJ1-2; D gene unclear. Trimming shortened V by 7 bases and J by 8 bases, and 17 bases separated the two germline ends. The CDR3 totals 12 residues. Germline assignment: CDR1 SQVTM and CDR2 ANQGSEA. The CDR3 region has the DNA TGCAGCGCGGAGGAGTGGCTCATGGGCTACACCTTC. This codes for CSAEEWLMGYTF.

V and J are TRBV7-9 and TRBJ2-3; D not certain. V lost 1 base and J lost 4, with 9 bases in between. The CDR3 loop spans 14 amino acids. Germline CDR1 and CDR2: SEHNR and FQNEAQ (reference sequence). Here the CDR3 reads CASSLVESADTQYF. DNA of the CDR3: TGTGCCAGCAGCTTAGTGGAGTCGGCAGATACGCAGTATTTT.

The chain joins TRBV15 to TRBJ1-5; the D gene is possibly TRBD1 (5 bases). V lost 1 base to trimming and J lost 4 bases, with 8 bases between them. CDR1 LNHNV and CDR2 YYDKDF come from the germline V gene (reference sequence). This CDR3 region has 14 residues. CDR3 sequence (DNA): TGTGCCACCAGCAGAGGGGGGGATAATCAGCCCCAGCATTTT. Amino acid sequence: CATSRGGDNQPQHF.

This clone has a handful of counts. This sequence joins TRBV19 and TRBJ1-1; D gene ambiguous. CDR1 and CDR2 from the germline V gene are LNHDA and SQIVND (reference sequence). The CDR3 is made up of 12 amino acids. Trimming removed 3 bases at V and 10 bases at J, with 12 bases between. CDR3 sequence (DNA): TGTGCCAGTAGTATTTTCCCCCGGGGAGCTTTCTTT. Protein product: CASSIFPRGAFF.

The CDR3 DNA follows: TGTGCCAGCAGCTCCAGGTCCAGGGTGGGTGGCTACACCTTC. Amino acids: CASSSRSRVGGYTF. The rearrangement joins TRBV7-9 to TRBJ1-2, with D possibly TRBD1 on 5 matching bases. This CDR3 contains 14 residues. Trimming removed 4 bases at V and 7 bases at J, with 16 bases between. Germline CDR1 SEHNR, CDR2 FQNEAQ (reference sequence).

V is TRBV4-3 and J is TRBJ1-6; a weak D match, TRBD1 (5 bases). CDR1 LGHNA and CDR2 YSLEER come from the germline V gene. The CDR3 spans 17 residues. Trimming took 2 bases from V and 6 from J, leaving 17 bases between them. The CDR3 nucleotides are TGCGCCAGCAGCCAACAGACAGAGAGTGTTTTTAATTCACCCCTCCACTTT. Translation: CASSQQTESVFNSPLHF.

This chain connects TRBV19 to TRBJ2-7, with D perhaps matching TRBD1 (6 bases). V shed 5 bases and J shed 2 bases, with 13 bases lying between them. CDR3 size: 14 residues. Germline values: CDR1 LNHDA, CDR2 SQIVND (reference sequence). The CDR3 loop reads CASSRGQGTYEQYF. CDR3 in DNA: TGTGCCAGTAGTCGGGGCCAGGGGACCTACGAGCAGTACTTC.

The V gene is TRBV7-9, the J gene TRBJ1-6, with a tentative D call TRBD1 (6 bases). The V and J ends lost 4 bases and 10 bases respectively, with 17 bases between them. CDR3 size: 15 residues. Germline CDR1 SEHNR, CDR2 FQNEAQ (reference sequence). CDR3 sequence: CASSSPGGPESPLHF. Here the CDR3 DNA reads TGTGCCAGCAGCTCGCCCGGGGGGCCGGAGTCACCCCTCCACTTT.

The chain combines TRBV6-5 with TRBJ1-1; D remains ambiguous. The CDR3 totals 13 residues. The V gene lost 3 bases and the J gene lost 4 bases, with 9 bases spanning the gap. Germline CDR1 reads MNHEY; CDR2 reads SVGAGI. The CDR3 here is CASSYGPGTEAFF. CDR3 bases: TGTGCCAGCAGTTATGGTCCGGGCACTGAAGCTTTCTTT.

The chain has TRBV7-2 and TRBJ1-6; no firm D call. The length of the CDR3 is 14 residues. The V and J ends lost 2 bases and 4 bases respectively, with 6 bases between them. Germline values: CDR1 SGHTA, CDR2 FQGNSA. This CDR3 is CASSLPGYNSPLHF. For the CDR3, the DNA is TGTGCCAGCAGCTTACCGGGTTATAATTCACCCCTCCACTTT.

This clone is a singleton in its sample. The CDR3, as DNA: TGTGCCAGCAGTTACTTGACAGGGGCCGTAGTTGACTACACCTTC. Translation gives CASSYLTGAVVDYTF. V is TRBV6-5 and J is TRBJ1-2; 8 positions agree with TRBD1. The V gene's germline CDR1 is MNHEY and CDR2 SVGAGI. With 1 base clipped from V and 10 bases from J, the junction kept 11 bases outside the gene matches. The CDR3 runs 15 residues.

The chain links TRBV5-6 to TRBJ1-6, with 11 bases that match TRBD1. The CDR3 loop spans 15 amino acids. V shed 4 bases, J shed 9 bases, and the junction held 6 bases outside the gene matches. Germline V lookup: CDR1 SGHDT, CDR2 YYEEEE. CDR3 residues: CASSRGQGASSPLHF. The CDR3 DNA reads TGTGCCAGCAGCAGAGGACAGGGGGCGAGTTCACCCCTCCACTTT.

CDR3 region: CASSILGQGSSSPLHF. The DNA of the CDR3 is TGTGCCAGTAGTATTTTGGGACAGGGCTCTAGCTCACCCCTCCACTTT. The chain uses TRBV19 and TRBJ1-6; 9 nucleotides agree with TRBD1. V lost 3 bases to trimming and J lost 10 bases; unmatched junction nucleotides: 10. Germline assignment: CDR1 LNHDA and CDR2 SQIVND (reference sequence). The CDR3 sequence is 16 residues long.

This sequence joins TRBV4-1 and TRBJ2-7, with a tentative D call TRBD2 (7 bases). From germline, CDR1 is MGHRA and CDR2 YSYEKL. The CDR3 has 15 residues. The V end lost 1 base, the J end lost 0 bases, and 10 bases lay between the germline ends. The CDR3: CASSQGGGLSYEQYF. The CDR3, as DNA: TGCGCCAGCAGCCAAGGGGGGGGGCTCTCCTACGAGCAGTACTTC.

J is TRBJ2-3 and V is TRBV30; 7 nucleotides agree with TRBD1. Per germline, CDR1 GTSNPN and CDR2 SVGIG (reference sequence). The CDR3 covers 11 residues. CDR3 residues: CAYRGTDTQYF. The CDR3, as DNA: TGTGCTTACAGGGGTACAGATACGCAGTATTTT.

The chain uses TRBV19 and TRBJ2-1; TRBD1 is a possible D gene (6 bases). CDR3 size: 15 residues. Germline CDR1 is LNHDA and CDR2 is SQIVND (reference sequence). Trimming took 5 bases from V and 6 from J, leaving 17 bases between them. CDR3 region: CASSLQGDWGNEQFF. CDR3 DNA: TGTGCCAGTAGTCTACAGGGAGATTGGGGCAATGAGCAGTTCTTC.

In its sample, this clone was seen once. The genes are TRBV15 and TRBJ2-3, with 8 bases that match TRBD2. Germline trimming cut 3 bases from V and 2 bases from J; bases unmatched to any gene: 4. The CDR3 runs 15 residues. CDR1 is LNHNV, CDR2 YYDKDF, per germline (reference sequence). The CDR3 nucleotides are TGTGCCACCAGCAGGACGCGGGGGGCCACAGATACGCAGTATTTT. Amino acids: CATSRTRGATDTQYF.

This clone was detected a few times. The chain carries TRBV6-5 and TRBJ1-1, with 10 bases that match TRBD1. V shed 2 bases, J shed 5 bases, and the junction held 8 bases outside the gene matches. The CDR3 totals 16 residues. CDR1 and CDR2 from the germline V gene are MNHEY and SVGAGI. CDR3 in amino acids: CASSYQGGQGRTEAFF. The CDR3 coding sequence is TGTGCCAGCAGTTACCAAGGGGGACAGGGGAGAACTGAAGCTTTCTTT.

This clone was seen more than once but under ten times. This chain joins TRBV3-1 (or the pseudogene TRBV3-2) and TRBJ2-3; D ambiguous. The ends were cut back, 0 bases at V and 7 bases at J, with 8 bases in the middle. The CDR3 sequence is 13 residues long. Germline lookup yields CDR1 LGHDT and CDR2 YNNKEL (reference sequence). The CDR3 spells CASSQEAPYTQYF. The CDR3 DNA reads TGTGCCAGCAGCCAAGAAGCACCCTATACGCAGTATTTT.